This entry features one T cell receptor beta chain sequence. Germline V gene data show CDR1 as MGHRA and CDR2 as YSYEKL. The CDR3 is 15 residues long. V was clipped by 2 bases and J by 2 bases, with 12 bases between them. Measured with immunoSEQ multiplex PCR; TCRdb has only the in-frame clones, and not every one. Among over 100,000 clones listed, about nine tenths were seen once. The record originates from a study of control samples from healthy donors and cancer patients. Sequencing was done on a sample of blood. This sequence was found in a man aged 40-50 years in good health. V and J are TRBV4-1 and TRBJ1-1, with TRBD1 as a possible D gene (6 bases). CDR3 amino acids: CASSQSQGSNTEAFF. CDR3 in DNA: TGCGCCAGCAGCCAATCACAGGGAAGTAACACTGAAGCTTTCTTT.